Listed below are T cell receptor beta chains from one sample, sequenced in a study of OX40 agonist ivuxolimab in advanced cancers. Sequencing used immunoSEQ multiplex PCR; TCRdb keeps in-frame clones, though not all of them. The sample holds around 44,000 clones, approximately 86% seen once. The sample in question was CD4+ or CD8+ T cells sorted from blood, obtained in a trial of the OX40 agonist ivuxolimab. The receptors were gathered from an adult with an advanced solid tumor such as melanoma, head and neck, liver or kidney cancer. CDR3s include the opening cysteine and the closing phenylalanine or tryptophan. The D gene is left open where the match is weak. Expanded clones get a size class; other rows say once, few or many, or leave the size out.

size: .; J: TRBJ2-7; D: .; V: TRBV10-3; CDR3: CAISDSQSYEQYF
size: .; J: TRBJ2-3; D: TRBD2; V: TRBV29-1; CDR3: CSVEGEFSGAYTDTQYF
size: .; J: TRBJ1-1; D: TRBD1; V: TRBV5-4; CDR3: CASSLEGQGPEAFF
size: .; J: TRBJ2-5; D: .; V: TRBV7-9; CDR3: CASSSGPKETQYF
size: .; J: TRBJ2-1; D: .; V: TRBV4-2; CDR3: CASSPLPAYYNEQFF
size: .; J: TRBJ2-1; D: TRBD1; V: TRBV6-5; CDR3: CASTEPGQGAGEQFF
size: once; J: TRBJ1-5; D: .; V: TRBV5-1; CDR3: CASPRWAQGFSNQPQHF
size: .; J: TRBJ2-6; D: .; V: TRBV29-1; CDR3: CSVDSSGANVLTF
size: .; J: TRBJ1-2; D: .; V: TRBV13; CDR3: CASSLTATGSDGYTF
size: .; J: TRBJ2-7; D: .; V: TRBV28; CDR3: CASRDLQGSSYEQYF
size: .; J: TRBJ2-1; D: .; V: TRBV6-1; CDR3: CASSDEGSYNEQFF
size: .; J: TRBJ2-1; D: .; V: TRBV19; CDR3: CASSIGSGQFF
size: .; J: TRBJ2-3; D: .; V: TRBV13; CDR3: CASSSGRSGRLDTQYF
size: .; J: TRBJ1-2; D: .; V: TRBV4-2; CDR3: CASSQEGGGANYGYTF
size: .; J: TRBJ1-5; D: .; V: TRBV28; CDR3: CASIGARSNQPQHF
size: .; J: TRBJ2-1; D: TRBD1; V: TRBV19; CDR3: CASSMDRAAYNEQFF